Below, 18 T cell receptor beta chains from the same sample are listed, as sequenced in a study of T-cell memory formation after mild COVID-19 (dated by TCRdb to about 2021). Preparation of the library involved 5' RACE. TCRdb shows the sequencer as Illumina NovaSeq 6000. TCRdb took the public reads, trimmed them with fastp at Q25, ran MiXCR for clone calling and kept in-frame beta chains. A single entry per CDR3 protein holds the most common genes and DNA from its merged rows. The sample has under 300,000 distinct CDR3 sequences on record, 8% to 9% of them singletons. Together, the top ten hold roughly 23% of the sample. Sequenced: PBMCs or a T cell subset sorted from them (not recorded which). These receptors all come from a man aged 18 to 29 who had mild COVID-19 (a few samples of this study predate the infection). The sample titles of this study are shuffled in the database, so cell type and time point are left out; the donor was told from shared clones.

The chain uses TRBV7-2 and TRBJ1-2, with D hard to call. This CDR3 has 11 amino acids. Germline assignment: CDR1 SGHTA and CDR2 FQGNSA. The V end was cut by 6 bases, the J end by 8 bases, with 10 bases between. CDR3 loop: CASRSNLGYTF. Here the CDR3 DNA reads TGTGCCAGCAGGTCCAATCTCGGCTACACCTTC. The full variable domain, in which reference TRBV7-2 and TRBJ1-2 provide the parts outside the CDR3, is GAGVSQSPSNKVTEKGKDVELRCDPISGHTALYWYRQSLGQGLEFLIYFQGNSAPDKSGLPSDRFSAERTGGSVSTLTIQRTQQEDSAVYLCASRSNLGYTFGSGTRLTVV.

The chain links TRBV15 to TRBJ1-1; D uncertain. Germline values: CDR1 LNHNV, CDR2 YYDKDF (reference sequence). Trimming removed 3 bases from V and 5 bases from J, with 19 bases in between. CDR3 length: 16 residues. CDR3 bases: TGTGCCACCAGCAGGGCCCCGTCGTCGATGAGGACTGAAGCTTTCTTT. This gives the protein CATSRAPSSMRTEAFF.

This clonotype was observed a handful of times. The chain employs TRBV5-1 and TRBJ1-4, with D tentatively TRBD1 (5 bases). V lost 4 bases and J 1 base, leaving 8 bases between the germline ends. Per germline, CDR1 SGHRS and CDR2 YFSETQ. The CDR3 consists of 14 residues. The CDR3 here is CASSPTGTNEKLFF. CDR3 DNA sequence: TGCGCCAGCAGCCCCACAGGAACTAATGAAAAACTGTTTTTT. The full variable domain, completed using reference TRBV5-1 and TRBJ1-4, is KAGVTQTPRYLIKTRGQQVTLSCSPISGHRSVSWYQQTPGQGLQFLFEYFSETQRNKGNFPGRFSGRQFSNSRSEMNVSTLELGDSALYLCASSPTGTNEKLFFGSGTQLSVL.

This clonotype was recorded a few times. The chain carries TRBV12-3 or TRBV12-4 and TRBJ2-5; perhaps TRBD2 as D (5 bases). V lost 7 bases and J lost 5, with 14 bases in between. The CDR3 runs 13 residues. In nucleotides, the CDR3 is TGTGCCAGCAAACTCCTATCGGGGGAGACCCAGTACTTC. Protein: CASKLLSGETQYF.

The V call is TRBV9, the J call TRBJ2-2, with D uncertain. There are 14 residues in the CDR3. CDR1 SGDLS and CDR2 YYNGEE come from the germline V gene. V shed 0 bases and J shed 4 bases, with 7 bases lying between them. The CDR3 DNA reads TGTGCCAGCAGCGTAGCCACCAGCACCGGGGAGCTGTTTTTT. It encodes CASSVATSTGELFF. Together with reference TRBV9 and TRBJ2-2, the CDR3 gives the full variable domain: DSGVTQTPKHLITATGQRVTLRCSPRSGDLSVYWYQQSLDQGLQFLIQYYNGEERAKGNILERFSAQQFPDLHSELNLSSLELGDSALYFCASSVATSTGELFFGEGSRLTVL.

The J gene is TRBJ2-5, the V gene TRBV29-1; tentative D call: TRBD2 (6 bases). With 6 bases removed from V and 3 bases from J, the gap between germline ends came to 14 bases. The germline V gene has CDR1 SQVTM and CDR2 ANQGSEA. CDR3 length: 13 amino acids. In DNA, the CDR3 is TGCAGCGTCGAACCGGGAGTAAAAGAGACCCAGTACTTC. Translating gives CSVEPGVKETQYF. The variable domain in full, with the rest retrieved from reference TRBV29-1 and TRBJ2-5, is SAVISQKPSRDICQRGTSLTIQCQVDSQVTMMFWYRQQPGQSLTLIATANQGSEATYESGFVIDKFPISRPNLTFSTLTVSNMSPEDSSIYLCSVEPGVKETQYFGPGTRLLVL.

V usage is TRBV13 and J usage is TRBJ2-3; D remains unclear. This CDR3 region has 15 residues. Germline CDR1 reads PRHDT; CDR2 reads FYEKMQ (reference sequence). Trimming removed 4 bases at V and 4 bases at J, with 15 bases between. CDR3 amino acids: CASSSRGIFSDTQYF. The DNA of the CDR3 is TGTGCCAGCAGCTCGAGAGGCATCTTCTCAGATACGCAGTATTTT.

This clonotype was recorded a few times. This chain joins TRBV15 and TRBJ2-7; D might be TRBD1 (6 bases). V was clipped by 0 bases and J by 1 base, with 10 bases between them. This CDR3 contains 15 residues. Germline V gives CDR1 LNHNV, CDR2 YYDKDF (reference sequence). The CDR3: CATSRDPGASYEQYF. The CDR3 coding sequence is TGTGCCACCAGCAGAGATCCAGGGGCATCCTACGAGCAGTACTTC.

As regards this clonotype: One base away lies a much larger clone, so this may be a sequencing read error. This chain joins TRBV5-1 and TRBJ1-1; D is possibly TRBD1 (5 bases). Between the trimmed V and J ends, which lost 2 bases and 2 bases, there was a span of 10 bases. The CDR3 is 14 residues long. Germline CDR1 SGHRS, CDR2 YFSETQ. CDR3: CASSFLQGNTEAFF. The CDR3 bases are TGCGCCAGCAGCTTTCTCCAGGGAAACACTGAAGCTTTCTTT.

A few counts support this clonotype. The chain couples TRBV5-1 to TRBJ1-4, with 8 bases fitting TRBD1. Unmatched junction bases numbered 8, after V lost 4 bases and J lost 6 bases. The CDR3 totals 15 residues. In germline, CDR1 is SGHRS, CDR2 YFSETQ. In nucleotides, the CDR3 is TGCGCCAGCAGCCCCAGGGGGCAGGCGGATGAAAAACTGTTTTTT. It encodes CASSPRGQADEKLFF.

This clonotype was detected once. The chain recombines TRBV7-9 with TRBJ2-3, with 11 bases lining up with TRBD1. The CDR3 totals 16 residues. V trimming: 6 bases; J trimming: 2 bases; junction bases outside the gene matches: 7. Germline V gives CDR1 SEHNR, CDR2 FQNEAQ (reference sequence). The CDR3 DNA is TGTGCCAGCAGATCCTGGACAGGGGGCCACACAGATACGCAGTATTTT. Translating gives CASRSWTGGHTDTQYF.

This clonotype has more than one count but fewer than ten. DNA of the CDR3: TGCAGTGCTAGAGGTACTGAAGCTTTCTTT. Amino acid sequence: CSARGTEAFF. The V gene is TRBV20-1, the J gene TRBJ1-1; D is unclear. The germline V gene has CDR1 DFQATT and CDR2 SNEGSKA (reference sequence). Trimming removed 1 base from V and 5 bases from J, with 2 bases in between. The length of the CDR3 is 10 residues.

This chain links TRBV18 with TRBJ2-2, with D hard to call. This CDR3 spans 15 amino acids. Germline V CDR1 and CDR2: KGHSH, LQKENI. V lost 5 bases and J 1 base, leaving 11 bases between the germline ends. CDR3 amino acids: CASSSNTENTGELFF. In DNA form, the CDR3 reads TGTGCCAGCTCATCTAATACAGAGAACACCGGGGAGCTGTTTTTT.

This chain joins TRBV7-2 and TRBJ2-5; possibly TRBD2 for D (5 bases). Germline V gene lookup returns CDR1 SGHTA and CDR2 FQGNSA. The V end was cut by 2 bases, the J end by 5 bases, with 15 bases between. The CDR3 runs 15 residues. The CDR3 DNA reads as TGTGCCAGCAGCTTATACCGGACCGAGGGTGAGACCCAGTACTTC. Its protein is CASSLYRTEGETQYF.

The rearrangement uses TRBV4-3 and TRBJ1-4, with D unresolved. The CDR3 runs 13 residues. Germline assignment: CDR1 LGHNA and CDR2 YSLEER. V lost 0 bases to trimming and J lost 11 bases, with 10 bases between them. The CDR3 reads CASSQDRGVKLFF. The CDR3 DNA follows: TGCGCCAGCAGCCAAGACCGCGGGGTCAAACTGTTTTTT.

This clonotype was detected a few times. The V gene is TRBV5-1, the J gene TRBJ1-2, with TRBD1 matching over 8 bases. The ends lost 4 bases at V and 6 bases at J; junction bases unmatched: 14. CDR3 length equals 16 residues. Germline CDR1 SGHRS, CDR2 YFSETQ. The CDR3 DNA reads TGCGCCAGCAGCCCGGAACCGGGACAGGCCGGCCATGGCTACACCTTC. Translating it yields CASSPEPGQAGHGYTF.

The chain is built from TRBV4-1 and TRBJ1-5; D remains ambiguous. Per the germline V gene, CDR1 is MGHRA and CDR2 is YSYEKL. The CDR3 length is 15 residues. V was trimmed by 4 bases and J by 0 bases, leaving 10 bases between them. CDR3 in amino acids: CASSPTTYSNQPQHF. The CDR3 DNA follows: TGCGCCAGCAGCCCAACCACCTATAGCAATCAGCCCCAGCATTTT.

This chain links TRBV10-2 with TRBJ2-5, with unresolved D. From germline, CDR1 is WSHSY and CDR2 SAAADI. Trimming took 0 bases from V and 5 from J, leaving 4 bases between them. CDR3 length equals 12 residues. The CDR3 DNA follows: TGCGCCAGCAGTGAGTCAGGGGAGACCCAGTACTTC. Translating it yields CASSESGETQYF.